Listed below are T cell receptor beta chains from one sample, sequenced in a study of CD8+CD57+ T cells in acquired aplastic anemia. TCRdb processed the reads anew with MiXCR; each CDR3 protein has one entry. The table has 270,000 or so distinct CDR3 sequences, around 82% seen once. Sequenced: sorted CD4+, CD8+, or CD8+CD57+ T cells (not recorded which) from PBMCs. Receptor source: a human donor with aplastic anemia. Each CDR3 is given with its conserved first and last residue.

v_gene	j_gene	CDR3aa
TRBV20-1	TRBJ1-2	CSARGGLDYGYTF
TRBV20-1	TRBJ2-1	CSAPTSGGGNEQFF
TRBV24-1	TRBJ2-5	CATSGYGTRQETQYF
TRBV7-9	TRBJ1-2	CASSSFSQNIYYTF
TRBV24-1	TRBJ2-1	CATSEGLAKQFF
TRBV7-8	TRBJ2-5	CASSIRSGRETQYF
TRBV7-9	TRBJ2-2	CASSLVRGELSF
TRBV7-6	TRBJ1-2	CASTLGTVPTGANTF
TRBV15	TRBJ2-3	CATSRDQAGWGDTQYF
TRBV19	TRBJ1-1	CATVPGQGVREAFF
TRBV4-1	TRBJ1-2	CASSQGTDYGYTF
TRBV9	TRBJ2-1	CASSLASGAGDKQFF
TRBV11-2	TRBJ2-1	CASSLGAGIYNEQFF
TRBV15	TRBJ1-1	CASYRGGVGTQDFF
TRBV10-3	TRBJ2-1	CAITDTTSGGYNEQFF
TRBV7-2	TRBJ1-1	CASSLALARDTEDFF
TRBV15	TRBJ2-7	CSTNGRGLAYEQYF
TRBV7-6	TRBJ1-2	CASSAGGVGGYTF
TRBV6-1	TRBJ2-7	CASRQPRDRSSYEQYF
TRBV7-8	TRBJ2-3	CASSDGGRHTQYF
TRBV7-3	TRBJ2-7	CASSSLDGLSYEQYF
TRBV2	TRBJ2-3	CASSLAGTPDTHFF
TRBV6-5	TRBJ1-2	CASSYSQLQGQDGYTF
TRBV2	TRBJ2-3	CASSLDDASTDTQYF
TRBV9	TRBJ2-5	CASSVGLADTDTYF
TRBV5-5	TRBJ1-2	CASSFTQRRTYGYTF
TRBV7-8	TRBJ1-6	CASSLSSYNAPHYF